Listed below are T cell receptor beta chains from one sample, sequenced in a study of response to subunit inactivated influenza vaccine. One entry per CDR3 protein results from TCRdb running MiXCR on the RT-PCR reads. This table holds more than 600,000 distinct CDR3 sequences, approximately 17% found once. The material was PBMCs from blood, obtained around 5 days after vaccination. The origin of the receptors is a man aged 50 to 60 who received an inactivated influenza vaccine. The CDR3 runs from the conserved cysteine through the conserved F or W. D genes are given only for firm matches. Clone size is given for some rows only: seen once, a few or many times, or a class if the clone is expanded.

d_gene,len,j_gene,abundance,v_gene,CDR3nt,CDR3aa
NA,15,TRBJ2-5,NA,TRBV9,TGTGCCAGCAGCGTGAGTTCAGGGCAGCAAGAGACCCAGTACTTC,CASSVSSGQQETQYF
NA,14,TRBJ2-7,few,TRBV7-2,TGTGCCAGCAGCCCTAGTGGGATATGGGACGAGCAGTACTTC,CASSPSGIWDEQYF
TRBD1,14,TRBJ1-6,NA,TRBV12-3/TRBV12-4,TGTGCCAGCGGGTGGGCAGGGGGAGGTTCACCCCTCCACTTT,CASGWAGGGSPLHF
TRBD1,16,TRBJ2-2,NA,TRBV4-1,TGCGCCAGCAGCCATCGACAGGGCCTGAACACCGGGGAGCTGTTTTTT,CASSHRQGLNTGELFF
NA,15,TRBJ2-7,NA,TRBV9,TGTGCCAGCAGCGCGGGCTTCCCAGATGCCTACGAGCAGTACTTC,CASSAGFPDAYEQYF
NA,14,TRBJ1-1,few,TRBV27,TGTGCCAGCAGTTTATTTGGGGGGCGGACTGAAGCTTTCTTT,CASSLFGGRTEAFF
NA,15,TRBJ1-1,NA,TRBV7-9,TGTGCCAGCAGCTCAACAGGGAGTTGGAACACTGAAGCTTTCTTT,CASSSTGSWNTEAFF
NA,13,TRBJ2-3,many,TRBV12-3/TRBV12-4,TGTGCCAGCAGTTTTAATACTGGGTATACGCAGTATTTT,CASSFNTGYTQYF
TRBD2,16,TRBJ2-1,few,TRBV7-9,TGTGCCAGCAGCTTAATGGGCGGGGGGACGGTCGATGAGCAGTTCTTC,CASSLMGGGTVDEQFF
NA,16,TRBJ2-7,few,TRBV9,TGTGCCAGCAGCGTAGGTGGCAGCAGAGAAACCTACGAGCAGTACTTC,CASSVGGSRETYEQYF
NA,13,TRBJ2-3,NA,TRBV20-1,TGCAGTGCTCCTCCGGACGGCACAGATACGCAGTATTTT,CSAPPDGTDTQYF
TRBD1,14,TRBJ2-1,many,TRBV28,TGTGCCAGCAGTTTGCAGGGGGCAGGCAATGAGCAGTTCTTC,CASSLQGAGNEQFF